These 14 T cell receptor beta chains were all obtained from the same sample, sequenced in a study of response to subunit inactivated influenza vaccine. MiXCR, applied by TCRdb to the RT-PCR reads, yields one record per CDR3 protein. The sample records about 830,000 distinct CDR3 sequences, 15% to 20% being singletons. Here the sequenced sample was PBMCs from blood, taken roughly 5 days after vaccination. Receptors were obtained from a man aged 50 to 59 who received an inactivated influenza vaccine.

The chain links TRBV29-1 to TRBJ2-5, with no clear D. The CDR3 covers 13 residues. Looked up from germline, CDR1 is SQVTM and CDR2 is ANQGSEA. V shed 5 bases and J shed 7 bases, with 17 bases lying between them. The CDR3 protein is CSVPAPPGWTQYF. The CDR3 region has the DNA TGCAGCGTTCCAGCCCCGCCCGGGTGGACCCAGTACTTC.

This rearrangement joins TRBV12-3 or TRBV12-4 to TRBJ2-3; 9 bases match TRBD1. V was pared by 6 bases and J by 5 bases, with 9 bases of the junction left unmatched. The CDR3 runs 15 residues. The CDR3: CASSPRGQGQDTQYF. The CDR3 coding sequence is TGTGCCAGCAGCCCTCGGGGACAGGGACAAGATACGCAGTATTTT.

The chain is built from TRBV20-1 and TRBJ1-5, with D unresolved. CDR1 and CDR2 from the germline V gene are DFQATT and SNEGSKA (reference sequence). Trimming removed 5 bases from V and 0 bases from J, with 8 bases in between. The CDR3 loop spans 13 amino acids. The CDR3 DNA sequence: TGCAGTGCTCGGACGGATAGCAATCAGCCCCAGCATTTT. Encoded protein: CSARTDSNQPQHF.

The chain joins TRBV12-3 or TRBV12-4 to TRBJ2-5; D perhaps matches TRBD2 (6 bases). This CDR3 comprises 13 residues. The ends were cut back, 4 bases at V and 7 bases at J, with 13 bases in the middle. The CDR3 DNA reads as TGTGCCAGCAGTTCTCTGCGGGAAGGGACCCAGTACTTC. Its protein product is CASSSLREGTQYF.

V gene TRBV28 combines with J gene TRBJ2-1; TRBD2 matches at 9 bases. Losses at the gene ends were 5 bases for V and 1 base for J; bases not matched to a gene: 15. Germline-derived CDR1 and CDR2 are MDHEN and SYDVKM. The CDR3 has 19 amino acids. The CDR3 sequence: CASSAPGLAYIKSYNEQFF. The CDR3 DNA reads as TGTGCCAGCAGTGCCCCGGGACTAGCTTACATTAAATCCTACAATGAGCAGTTCTTC.

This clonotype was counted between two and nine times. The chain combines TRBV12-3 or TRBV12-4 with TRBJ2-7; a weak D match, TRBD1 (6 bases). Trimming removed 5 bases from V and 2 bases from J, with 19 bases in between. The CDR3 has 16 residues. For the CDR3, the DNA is TGTGCCAGCAGTATTGGCTGGGGGCCCGATACCTACGAGCAGTACTTC. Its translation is CASSIGWGPDTYEQYF.

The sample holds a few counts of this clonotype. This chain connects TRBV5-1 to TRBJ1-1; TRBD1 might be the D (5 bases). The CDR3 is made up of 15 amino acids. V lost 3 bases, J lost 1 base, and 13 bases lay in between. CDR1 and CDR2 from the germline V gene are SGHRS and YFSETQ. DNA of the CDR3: TGCGCCAGCAGCTCCGCGGGGGGGGAGAACACTGAAGCTTTCTTT. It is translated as CASSSAGGENTEAFF.

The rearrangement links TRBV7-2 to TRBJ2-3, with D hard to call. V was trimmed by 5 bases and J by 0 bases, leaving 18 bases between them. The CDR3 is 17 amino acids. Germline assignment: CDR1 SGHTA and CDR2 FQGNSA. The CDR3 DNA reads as TGTGCCAGCAGCCCTTCGTCGTGGGTTTTGAGCACAGATACGCAGTATTTT. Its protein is CASSPSSWVLSTDTQYF. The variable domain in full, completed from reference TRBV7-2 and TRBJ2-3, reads GAGVSQSPSNKVTEKGKDVELRCDPISGHTALYWYRQSLGQGLEFLIYFQGNSAPDKSGLPSDRFSAERTGGSVSTLTIQRTQQEDSAVYLCASSPSSWVLSTDTQYFGPGTRLTVL.

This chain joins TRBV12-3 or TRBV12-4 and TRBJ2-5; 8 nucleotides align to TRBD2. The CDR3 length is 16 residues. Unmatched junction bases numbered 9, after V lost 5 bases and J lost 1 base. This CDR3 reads CASSNPAGGFQETQYF. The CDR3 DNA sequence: TGTGCCAGCAGTAATCCTGCGGGGGGTTTCCAAGAGACCCAGTACTTC.

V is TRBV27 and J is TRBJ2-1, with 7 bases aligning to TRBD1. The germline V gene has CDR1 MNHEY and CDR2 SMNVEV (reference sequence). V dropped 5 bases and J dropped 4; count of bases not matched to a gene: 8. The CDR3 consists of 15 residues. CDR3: CASSPGTAVYNEQFF. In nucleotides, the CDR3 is TGTGCCAGCAGTCCCGGGACAGCCGTTTACAATGAGCAGTTCTTC.

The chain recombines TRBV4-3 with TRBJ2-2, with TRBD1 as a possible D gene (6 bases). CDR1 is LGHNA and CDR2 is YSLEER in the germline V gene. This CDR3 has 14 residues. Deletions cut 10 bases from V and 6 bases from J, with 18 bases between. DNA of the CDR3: TGCGCCACCTCGAGGGGGAGTCGAGCCGGGGAGCTGTTTTTT. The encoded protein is CATSRGSRAGELFF.

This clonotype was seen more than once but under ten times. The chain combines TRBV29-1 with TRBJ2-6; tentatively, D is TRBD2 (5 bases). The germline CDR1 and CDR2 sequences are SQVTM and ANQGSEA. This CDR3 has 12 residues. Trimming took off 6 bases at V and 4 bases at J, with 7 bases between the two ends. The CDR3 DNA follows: TGCAGCGTCGGGAAGGGGGCCAACGTCCTGACTTTC. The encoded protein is CSVGKGANVLTF.

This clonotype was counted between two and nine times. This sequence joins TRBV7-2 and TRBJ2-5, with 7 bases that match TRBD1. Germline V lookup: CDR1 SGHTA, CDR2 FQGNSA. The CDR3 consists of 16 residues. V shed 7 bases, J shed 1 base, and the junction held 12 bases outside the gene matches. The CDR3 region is CASTPEGQLSQETQYF. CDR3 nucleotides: TGTGCCAGCACCCCAGAGGGACAGCTCTCCCAAGAGACCCAGTACTTC.

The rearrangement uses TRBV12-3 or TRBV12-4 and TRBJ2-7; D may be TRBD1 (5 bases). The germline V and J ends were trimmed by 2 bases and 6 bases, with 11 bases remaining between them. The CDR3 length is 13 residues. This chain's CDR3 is CASSLQGRGEQYF. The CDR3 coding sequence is TGTGCCAGCAGTTTACAGGGCCGCGGCGAGCAGTACTTC.